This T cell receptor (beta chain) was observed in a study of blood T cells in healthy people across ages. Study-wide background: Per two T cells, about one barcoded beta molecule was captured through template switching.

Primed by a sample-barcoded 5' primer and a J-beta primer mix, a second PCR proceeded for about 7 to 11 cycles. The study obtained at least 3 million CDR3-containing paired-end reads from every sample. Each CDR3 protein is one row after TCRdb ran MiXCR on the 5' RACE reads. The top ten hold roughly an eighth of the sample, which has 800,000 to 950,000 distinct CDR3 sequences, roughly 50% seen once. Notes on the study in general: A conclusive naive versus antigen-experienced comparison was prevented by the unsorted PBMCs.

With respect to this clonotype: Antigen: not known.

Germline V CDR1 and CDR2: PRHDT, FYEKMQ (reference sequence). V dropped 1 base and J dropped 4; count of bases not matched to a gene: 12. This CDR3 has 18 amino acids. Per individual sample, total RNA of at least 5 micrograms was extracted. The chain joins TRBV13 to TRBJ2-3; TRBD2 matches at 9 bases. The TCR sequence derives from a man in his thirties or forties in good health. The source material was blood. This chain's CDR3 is CASSLAASGVRVADTQYF. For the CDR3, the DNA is TGTGCCAGCAGCTTAGCGGCTAGCGGGGTGAGAGTGGCAGATACGCAGTATTTT.